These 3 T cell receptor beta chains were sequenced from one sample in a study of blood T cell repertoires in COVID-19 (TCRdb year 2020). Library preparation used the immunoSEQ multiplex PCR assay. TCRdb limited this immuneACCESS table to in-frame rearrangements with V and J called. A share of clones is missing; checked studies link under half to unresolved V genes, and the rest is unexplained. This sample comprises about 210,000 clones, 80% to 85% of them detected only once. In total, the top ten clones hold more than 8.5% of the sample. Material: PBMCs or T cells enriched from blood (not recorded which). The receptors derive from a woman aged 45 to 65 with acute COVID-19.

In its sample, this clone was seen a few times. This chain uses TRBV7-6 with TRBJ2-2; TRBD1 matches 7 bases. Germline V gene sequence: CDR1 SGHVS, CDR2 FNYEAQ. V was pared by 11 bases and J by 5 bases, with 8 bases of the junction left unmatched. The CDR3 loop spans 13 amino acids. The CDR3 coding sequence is TGTGCCTCGACAGGGCAGATGACCGGGGAGCTGTTTTTT. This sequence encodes CASTGQMTGELFF. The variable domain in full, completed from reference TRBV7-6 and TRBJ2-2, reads GAGVSQSPRYKVTKRGQDVALRCDPISGHVSLYWYRQALGQGPEFLTYFNYEAQQDKSGLPNDRFSAERPEGSISTLTIQRTEQRDSAMYRCASTGQMTGELFFGEGSRLTVL.

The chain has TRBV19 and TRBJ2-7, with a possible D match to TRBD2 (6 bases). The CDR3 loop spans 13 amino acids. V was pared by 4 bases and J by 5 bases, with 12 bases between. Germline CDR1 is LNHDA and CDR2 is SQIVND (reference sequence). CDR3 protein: CASSKPGTDEQYF. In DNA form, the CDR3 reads TGTGCCAGTAGTAAACCGGGGACTGACGAGCAGTACTTC. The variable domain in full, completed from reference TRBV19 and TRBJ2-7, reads DGGITQSPKYLFRKEGQNVTLSCEQNLNHDAMYWYRQDPGQGLRLIYYSQIVNDFQKGDIAEGYSVSREKKESFPLTVTSAQKNPTAFYLCASSKPGTDEQYFGPGTRLTVT.

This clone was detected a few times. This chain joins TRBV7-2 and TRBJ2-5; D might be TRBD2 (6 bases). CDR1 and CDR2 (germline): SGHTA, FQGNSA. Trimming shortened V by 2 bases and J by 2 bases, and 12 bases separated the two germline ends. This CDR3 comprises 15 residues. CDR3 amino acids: CASSLRVSGQETQYF. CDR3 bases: TGTGCCAGCAGCTTAAGGGTTAGCGGACAAGAGACCCAGTACTTC. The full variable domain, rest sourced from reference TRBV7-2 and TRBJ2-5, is GAGVSQSPSNKVTEKGKDVELRCDPISGHTALYWYRQSLGQGLEFLIYFQGNSAPDKSGLPSDRFSAERTGGSVSTLTIQRTQQEDSAVYLCASSLRVSGQETQYFGPGTRLLVL.